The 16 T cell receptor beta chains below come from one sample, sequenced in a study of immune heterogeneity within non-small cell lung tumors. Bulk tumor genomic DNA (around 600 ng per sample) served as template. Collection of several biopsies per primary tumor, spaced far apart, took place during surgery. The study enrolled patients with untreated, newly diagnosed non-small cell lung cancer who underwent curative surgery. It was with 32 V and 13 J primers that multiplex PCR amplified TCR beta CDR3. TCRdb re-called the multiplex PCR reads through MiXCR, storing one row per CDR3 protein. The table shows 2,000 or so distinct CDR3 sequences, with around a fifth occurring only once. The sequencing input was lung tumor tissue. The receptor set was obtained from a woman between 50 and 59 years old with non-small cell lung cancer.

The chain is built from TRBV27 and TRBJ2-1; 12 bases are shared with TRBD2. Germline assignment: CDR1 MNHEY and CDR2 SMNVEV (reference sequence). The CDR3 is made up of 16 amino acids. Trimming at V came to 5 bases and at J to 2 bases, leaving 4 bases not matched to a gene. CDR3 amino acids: CASSTTSGGAYNEQFF. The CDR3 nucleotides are TGTGCCAGCAGTACGACTAGCGGGGGCGCCTACAATGAGCAGTTCTTC.

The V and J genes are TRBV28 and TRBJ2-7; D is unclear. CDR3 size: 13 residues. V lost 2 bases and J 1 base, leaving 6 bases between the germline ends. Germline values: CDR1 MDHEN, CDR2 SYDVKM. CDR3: CASSLGRSYEQYF. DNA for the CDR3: TGTGCCAGCAGTTTAGGCAGATCCTACGAGCAGTACTTC.

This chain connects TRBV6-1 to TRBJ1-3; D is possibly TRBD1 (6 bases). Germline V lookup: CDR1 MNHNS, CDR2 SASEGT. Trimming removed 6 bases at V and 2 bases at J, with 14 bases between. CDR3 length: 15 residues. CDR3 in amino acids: CASRMTGETGNTIYF. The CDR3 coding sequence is TGTGCCAGCAGGATGACAGGAGAAACTGGAAACACCATATATTTT.

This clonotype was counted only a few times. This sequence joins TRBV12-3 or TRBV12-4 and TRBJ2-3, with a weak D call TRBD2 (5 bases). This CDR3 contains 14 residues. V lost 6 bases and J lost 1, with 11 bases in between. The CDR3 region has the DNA TGTGCCAGCAGGGTTGACTACGGCACAGATACGCAGTATTTT. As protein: CASRVDYGTDTQYF.

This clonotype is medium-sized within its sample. This CDR3 is CSARLRDLRTDTQYF. DNA for the CDR3: TGCAGTGCTAGACTTCGGGACCTACGCACAGATACGCAGTATTTT. The V and J genes are TRBV20-1 and TRBJ2-3, with D tentatively TRBD1 or TRBD2 (5 bases each). Trimming removed 2 bases at V and 1 base at J, with 13 bases between. This CDR3 spans 15 amino acids. Looked up from germline, CDR1 is DFQATT and CDR2 is SNEGSKA (reference sequence).

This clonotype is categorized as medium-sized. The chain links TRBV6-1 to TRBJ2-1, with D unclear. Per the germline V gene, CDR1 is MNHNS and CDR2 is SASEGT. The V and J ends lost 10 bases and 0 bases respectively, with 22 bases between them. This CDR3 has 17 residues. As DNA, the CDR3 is TGTGCCACCTACTCCTGGTCCCTTAGAAACTCCTACAATGAGCAGTTCTTC. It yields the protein CATYSWSLRNSYNEQFF.

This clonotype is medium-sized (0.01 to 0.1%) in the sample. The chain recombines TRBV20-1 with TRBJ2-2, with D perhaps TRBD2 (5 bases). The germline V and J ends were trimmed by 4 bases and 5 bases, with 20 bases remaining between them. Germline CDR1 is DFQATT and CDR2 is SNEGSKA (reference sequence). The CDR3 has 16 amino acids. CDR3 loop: CSATVHAARVTGELFF. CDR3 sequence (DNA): TGCAGTGCTACAGTCCACGCGGCGCGGGTAACCGGGGAGCTGTTTTTT.

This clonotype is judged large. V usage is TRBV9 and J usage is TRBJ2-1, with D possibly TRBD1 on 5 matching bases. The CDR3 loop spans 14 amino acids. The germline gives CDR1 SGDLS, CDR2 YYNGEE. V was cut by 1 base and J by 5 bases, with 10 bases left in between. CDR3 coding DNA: TGTGCCAGCAGCGTACTAACAGGTCACAATGAGCAGTTCTTC. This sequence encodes CASSVLTGHNEQFF. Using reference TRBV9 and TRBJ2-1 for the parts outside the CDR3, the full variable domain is DSGVTQTPKHLITATGQRVTLRCSPRSGDLSVYWYQQSLDQGLQFLIQYYNGEERAKGNILERFSAQQFPDLHSELNLSSLELGDSALYFCASSVLTGHNEQFFGPGTRLTVL.

CDR3 in amino acids: CASSSNRGLNEKLFF. CDR3 nucleotide sequence: TGTGCCAGCAGCTCCAACAGGGGGCTTAATGAAAAACTGTTTTTT. The chain carries TRBV5-4 and TRBJ1-4, with 9 positions matching TRBD1. Germline V gene lookup returns CDR1 SGHNT and CDR2 YYREEE (reference sequence). This CDR3 has 15 amino acids. The V gene end was trimmed by 3 bases and the J gene end by 4 bases; junction bases not matched to a gene: 4.

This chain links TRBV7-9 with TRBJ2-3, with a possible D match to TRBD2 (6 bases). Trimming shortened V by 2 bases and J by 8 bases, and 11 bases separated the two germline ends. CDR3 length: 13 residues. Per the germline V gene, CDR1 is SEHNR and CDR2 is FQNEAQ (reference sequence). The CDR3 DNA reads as TGTGCCAGCAGCTTATCGGGACTCCCTACGCAGTATTTT. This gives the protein CASSLSGLPTQYF.

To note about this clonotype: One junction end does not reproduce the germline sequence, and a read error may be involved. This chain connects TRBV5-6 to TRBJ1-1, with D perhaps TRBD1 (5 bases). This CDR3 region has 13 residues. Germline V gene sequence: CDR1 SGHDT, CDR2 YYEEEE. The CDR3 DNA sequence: TGTGCCAGCACCCCCGGGGGGGGTACTGAATCTTTCTTT. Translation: CASTPGGGTESFF.

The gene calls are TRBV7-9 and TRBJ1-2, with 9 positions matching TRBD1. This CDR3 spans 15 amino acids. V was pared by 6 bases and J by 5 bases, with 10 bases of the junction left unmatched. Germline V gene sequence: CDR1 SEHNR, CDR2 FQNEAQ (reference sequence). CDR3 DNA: TGTGCCAGCAGACCCGAATGGACAGGGGATTATGGCTACACCTTC. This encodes CASRPEWTGDYGYTF.

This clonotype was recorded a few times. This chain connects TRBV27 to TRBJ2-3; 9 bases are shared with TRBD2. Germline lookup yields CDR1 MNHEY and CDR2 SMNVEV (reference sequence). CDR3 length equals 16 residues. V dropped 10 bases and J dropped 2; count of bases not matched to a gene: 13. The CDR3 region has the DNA TGTGCCACCAAACTAATGGCGGGGGGGCTCACAGATACGCAGTATTTT. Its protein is CATKLMAGGLTDTQYF.

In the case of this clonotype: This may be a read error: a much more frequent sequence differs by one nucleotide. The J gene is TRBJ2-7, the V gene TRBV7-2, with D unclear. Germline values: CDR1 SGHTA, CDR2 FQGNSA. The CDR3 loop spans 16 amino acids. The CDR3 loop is CANSQAPQLKTYEQYF. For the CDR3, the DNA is TGTGCCAACAGCCAGGCCCCGCAGCTAAAGACTTACGAGCAGTACTTC.

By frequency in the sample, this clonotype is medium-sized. This CDR3 reads CASGGGGDHTDTQYF. Here the CDR3 DNA reads TGTGCCAGCGGTGGCGGGGGGGATCACACAGATACGCAGTATTTT. The gene calls are TRBV7-8 and TRBJ2-3; 9 nucleotides align to TRBD2. Looked up from germline, CDR1 is SGHVS and CDR2 is FQNEAQ. The junction had 8 bases not matched to a gene; V was cut back by 8 bases and J by 2 bases. This CDR3 is built from 15 residues.

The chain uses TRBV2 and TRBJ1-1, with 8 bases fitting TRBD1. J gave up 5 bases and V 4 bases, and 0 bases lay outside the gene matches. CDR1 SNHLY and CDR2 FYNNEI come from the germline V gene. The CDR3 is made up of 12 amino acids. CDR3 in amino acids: CASSGTGTEAFF. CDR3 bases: TGTGCCAGCAGTGGGACAGGGACTGAAGCTTTCTTT.